Sequencing of this TCR beta chain was carried out in a study of blood T cell repertoires in COVID-19. The wider study: From the United States, Italy and Spain came samples of acute and convalescent COVID-19. T cells, B-cell-depleted T cells, or PBMCs provided the cDNA or gDNA that served as material.

Methods used by the authors: How many nucleated cells were present was estimated from reference gene primer amplification. This table comes from immunoSEQ multiplex PCR, and its TCRdb copy is limited to in-frame clones, with some not included. V and J calls and clone size are copied from that table; D and trimming were computed from the DNA. The data show 130,000 to 150,000 clones, roughly 90% seen once. The CDR3 contains 15 residues. Germline V gives CDR1 LGHNA, CDR2 YNFKEQ. The trim removed 0 bases at V and 8 bases at J, leaving 7 bases unmatched. Sequences were obtained from peripheral blood. This sequence originates from a human donor in a cohort sampled during active COVID-19. V is TRBV4-2 and J is TRBJ2-1; 7 bases agree with TRBD2. The CDR3 is CASSQDQPGRDEQFF. The CDR3 DNA follows: TGTGCCAGCAGCCAAGATCAGCCAGGGAGGGATGAGCAGTTCTTC.